These 22 T cell receptor beta chains came from one sample sequenced in a study of radiotherapy plus CTLA-4 blockade in lung cancer (dated by TCRdb to 2016 to 2019). Receptors were amplified or captured by the immunoSEQ multiplex PCR assay. Here the immuneACCESS table is served through TCRdb, limited to in-frame sequences with V and J called. Missing clones are a known gap in these copies; in checked studies unresolved V genes cover under half, and the rest lacks a known reason. The sample table holds some 15,000 clones, of which around 72% were seen once. About half of the sample rests with the top ten. The sequences come from peripheral blood, collected from a patient treated with radiotherapy plus ipilimumab. These receptors all stem from a human donor with non-small cell lung cancer whose response to radiotherapy plus ipilimumab could not be evaluated.

The rearrangement links TRBV6-1 to TRBJ1-5; D is perhaps TRBD1 (6 bases). This CDR3 is 13 amino acids long. The germline gives CDR1 MNHNS, CDR2 SASEGT. Deletions cut 6 bases from V and 4 bases from J, with 10 bases between. CDR3 sequence (DNA): TGTGCCAGCAGCGGACAGCAAAATCAGCCCCAGCATTTT. Translation gives CASSGQQNQPQHF.

Of note for this clone: Within the sample, other DNA sequences also encode this same CDR3. The rearrangement joins TRBV2 to TRBJ1-3; a weak D match, TRBD1 (6 bases). V was cut by 3 bases and J by 4 bases, with 10 bases left in between. The length of the CDR3 is 14 residues. Germline-derived CDR1 and CDR2 are SNHLY and FYNNEI. This CDR3 reads CASSEGTPGNTIYF. For the CDR3, the DNA is TGTGCCAGCAGTGAGGGGACACCCGGAAACACCATATATTTT.

The rearrangement links TRBV6-5 to TRBJ2-7; the D gene is possibly TRBD2 (5 bases). V gave up 6 bases and J gave up 3 bases, with 9 bases separating them. Germline loops: CDR1 MNHEY, CDR2 SVGAGI. The CDR3 consists of 12 residues. CDR3 DNA sequence: TGTGCCAGCAGATCCCGGGACTACGAGCAGTACTTC. Protein: CASRSRDYEQYF.

The chain recombines TRBV6-5 with TRBJ2-1; 10 bases match TRBD2. CDR1 is MNHEY and CDR2 is SVGAGI in the germline V gene. V gave up 5 bases and J gave up 7 bases; unmatched junction bases: 8. The CDR3 is 15 amino acids. The CDR3 sequence: CASSSGGAGKNEQFF. The CDR3 DNA reads TGTGCCAGCAGTAGCGGGGGGGCCGGTAAGAATGAGCAGTTCTTC.

This chain joins TRBV5-6 and TRBJ2-7, with TRBD1 matching 7 bases. V shed 4 bases, J shed 0 bases, and the junction held 7 bases outside the gene matches. CDR3 length: 15 amino acids. The germline CDR1 and CDR2 sequences are SGHDT and YYEEEE. The CDR3 DNA is TGTGCCAGCAGCCCAGGGACAGACCCCTCCTACGAGCAGTACTTC. This gives the protein CASSPGTDPSYEQYF.

The chain has TRBV5-1 and TRBJ2-1; D perhaps matches TRBD2 (5 bases). The CDR3 covers 14 residues. In germline, CDR1 is SGHRS, CDR2 YFSETQ. Trimming removed 2 bases from V and 1 base from J, with 7 bases in between. For the CDR3, the DNA is TGCGCCAGCAGCTTCAGCGGTTCCTACAATGAGCAGTTCTTC. This encodes CASSFSGSYNEQFF.

The V gene is TRBV30, the J gene TRBJ1-2, with no clear D. The CDR3 spans 15 residues. Germline lookup yields CDR1 GTSNPN and CDR2 SVGIG (reference sequence). V was clipped by 1 base and J by 9 bases, with 21 bases between them. The CDR3 DNA reads TGTGCCTGGAGTGGCCGCATTACGGTTGGTGTAAGCTACACCTTC. It translates to CAWSGRITVGVSYTF.

This clone has more than one count but fewer than ten. Here the CDR3 reads CASSLGTGGTEAFF. The CDR3 DNA reads TGCGCCAGCAGCTTGGGTACAGGGGGCACTGAAGCTTTCTTT. This sequence joins TRBV5-1 and TRBJ1-1, with 8 bases identical to TRBD1. The junction had 2 bases not matched to a gene; V was cut back by 0 bases and J by 4 bases. Germline CDR1 reads SGHRS; CDR2 reads YFSETQ. The length of the CDR3 is 14 residues. The full variable domain, in which reference TRBV5-1 and TRBJ1-1 provide the parts outside the CDR3, is KAGVTQTPRYLIKTRGQQVTLSCSPISGHRSVSWYQQTPGQGLQFLFEYFSETQRNKGNFPGRFSGRQFSNSRSEMNVSTLELGDSALYLCASSLGTGGTEAFFGQGTRLTVV.

The J gene is TRBJ2-5, the V gene TRBV7-3; 8 bases fit TRBD2. The germline gives CDR1 SGHTA, CDR2 FQGTGA. CDR3 length: 16 amino acids. V lost 5 bases to trimming and J lost 2 bases; unmatched junction nucleotides: 10. CDR3 bases: TGTGCCAGCAGCCCGATGACTAGCGACAAACAAGAGACCCAGTACTTC. Encoded protein: CASSPMTSDKQETQYF. Based on the CDR3 plus reference TRBV7-3 and TRBJ2-5, the full variable domain is GAGVSQTPSNKVTEKGKYVELRCDPISGHTALYWYRQSLGQGPEFLIYFQGTGAADDSGLPNDRFFAVRPEGSVSTLKIQRTERGDSAVYLCASSPMTSDKQETQYFGPGTRLLVL.

The CDR3 DNA reads TGCAGCGTTTACGCAGGGGCTGGGGCCAACGTCCTGACTTTC. It encodes CSVYAGAGANVLTF. The V and J genes are TRBV29-1 and TRBJ2-6, with a weak D call TRBD1 (6 bases). Per the germline V gene, CDR1 is SQVTM and CDR2 is ANQGSEA. V dropped 5 bases and J dropped 2 bases, with 10 bases sitting between them. The CDR3 totals 14 residues.

This clone was picked up one time. The rearrangement uses TRBV9 and TRBJ2-6; weak D call: TRBD1 (6 bases). The CDR3 contains 17 residues. Germline V gene data show CDR1 as SGDLS and CDR2 as YYNGEE. Deletions cut 4 bases from V and 0 bases from J, with 14 bases between. The chain's CDR3 is CASSSGQRSSGANVLTF. The CDR3 DNA is TGTGCCAGCAGCTCGGGACAAAGGTCCTCTGGGGCCAACGTCCTGACTTTC. Full variable domain (outside the CDR3, taken from reference TRBV9 and TRBJ2-6): DSGVTQTPKHLITATGQRVTLRCSPRSGDLSVYWYQQSLDQGLQFLIQYYNGEERAKGNILERFSAQQFPDLHSELNLSSLELGDSALYFCASSSGQRSSGANVLTFGAGSRLTVL.

V gene TRBV7-8 combines with J gene TRBJ2-5; 12 positions agree with TRBD2. Germline V gives CDR1 SGHVS, CDR2 FQNEAQ. The trim removed 5 bases at V and 2 bases at J, leaving 6 bases unmatched. The CDR3 consists of 16 residues. CDR3 region: CASSGRLAGVQETQYF. The CDR3, as DNA: TGTGCCAGCAGCGGCCGACTAGCGGGGGTTCAAGAGACCCAGTACTTC. Variable domain in full (rest from reference TRBV7-8 and TRBJ2-5): GAGVSQSPRYKVAKRGQDVALRCDPISGHVSLFWYQQALGQGPEFLTYFQNEAQLDKSGLPSDRFFAERPEGSVSTLKIQRTQQEDSAVYLCASSGRLAGVQETQYFGPGTRLLVL.

This clone was detected a few times. V usage is TRBV13 and J usage is TRBJ1-2; 7 bases line up with TRBD1. This CDR3 has 16 residues. The germline V gene has CDR1 PRHDT and CDR2 FYEKMQ (reference sequence). Trimming removed 0 bases from V and 2 bases from J; junction bases left unmatched: 6. CDR3 sequence (DNA): TGTGCCAGCAGCTTAGGGAGGGGCAGGGGGAACTATGGCTACACCTTC. It specifies CASSLGRGRGNYGYTF.

The gene calls are TRBV5-6 and TRBJ2-3; D remains ambiguous. The CDR3 is made up of 13 amino acids. CDR1 is SGHDT and CDR2 is YYEEEE in the germline V gene. The V gene lost 4 bases and the J gene lost 0 bases, with 6 bases spanning the gap. CDR3 in amino acids: CASSISSTDTQYF. The CDR3 DNA is TGTGCCAGCAGCATCTCTAGCACAGATACGCAGTATTTT.

J is TRBJ1-5 and V is TRBV2, with 8 nucleotides matching TRBD1. CDR1 and CDR2 from the germline V gene are SNHLY and FYNNEI. Trimming cost V 5 bases and J 2 bases; bases outside gene matches: 5. The CDR3 has 15 amino acids. The CDR3 spells CASSRQGSGNQPQHF. In DNA form, the CDR3 reads TGTGCCAGCAGTCGACAGGGGTCAGGCAATCAGCCCCAGCATTTT.

The chain joins TRBV2 to TRBJ2-1; D not resolved. The CDR3 covers 11 residues. The V gene lost 2 bases and the J gene lost 9 bases, with 5 bases spanning the gap. Germline values: CDR1 SNHLY, CDR2 FYNNEI. CDR3 amino acids: CASSENSEQFF. CDR3 nucleotide sequence: TGTGCCAGCAGTGAAAATAGTGAGCAGTTCTTC.

The chain has TRBV5-1 and TRBJ2-2; TRBD1 matches 8 bases. Germline trimming cut 4 bases from V and 0 bases from J; bases unmatched to any gene: 11. This CDR3 is built from 18 residues. Germline CDR1 SGHRS, CDR2 YFSETQ. The CDR3, as DNA: TGCGCCAGCAGCCCATACCTCGAACAGGGGGCGAACACCGGGGAGCTGTTTTTT. Protein: CASSPYLEQGANTGELFF.

V is TRBV6-1 and J is TRBJ1-6, with 9 positions matching TRBD1. Germline CDR1 MNHNS, CDR2 SASEGT. V lost 1 base and J lost 0; bases outside the gene matches: 7. The CDR3 consists of 19 residues. The CDR3 nucleotides read TGTGCCAGCAGTGAAGAAAACAGGGGGCTGGTCTCCTATAATTCACCCCTCCACTTT. This sequence encodes CASSEENRGLVSYNSPLHF.

The chain joins TRBV19 to TRBJ1-1, with 7 bases identical to TRBD1. The ends lost 5 bases at V and 6 bases at J; junction bases unmatched: 6. CDR3 length: 13 amino acids. Per germline, CDR1 LNHDA and CDR2 SQIVND (reference sequence). CDR3 sequence: CASSLDQGAEAFF. As DNA, the CDR3 is TGTGCCAGTAGTCTCGACCAGGGGGCTGAAGCTTTCTTT.

A single count supports this clone. J is TRBJ1-3 and V is TRBV11-2; D unclear. The germline gives CDR1 SGHAT, CDR2 FQNNGV. V was cut by 5 bases and J by 2 bases, with 7 bases left in between. CDR3 length equals 13 residues. The CDR3 protein is CASSAVTGNTIYF. The CDR3 DNA follows: TGTGCCAGCAGCGCAGTCACTGGAAACACCATATATTTT.

The J gene is TRBJ1-2, the V gene TRBV6-6; D is unresolved. The germline V gene encodes CDR1 MNHNY and CDR2 SVGAGI (reference sequence). CDR3 length equals 14 residues. Trimming removed 0 bases at V and 2 bases at J, with 7 bases between. The CDR3 loop reads CASSYSAGNYGYTF. In DNA form, the CDR3 reads TGTGCCAGCAGTTACTCGGCGGGGAACTATGGCTACACCTTC.

The chain is built from TRBV6-1 and TRBJ1-4; TRBD1 is a possible D gene (5 bases). V lost 1 base, J lost 7 bases, and 13 bases lay in between. This CDR3 contains 15 residues. Looked up from germline, CDR1 is MNHNS and CDR2 is SASEGT. CDR3 bases: TGTGCCAGCAGTGAAGATATAGGGGCTCGTGAAAAACTGTTTTTT. Protein sequence: CASSEDIGAREKLFF.